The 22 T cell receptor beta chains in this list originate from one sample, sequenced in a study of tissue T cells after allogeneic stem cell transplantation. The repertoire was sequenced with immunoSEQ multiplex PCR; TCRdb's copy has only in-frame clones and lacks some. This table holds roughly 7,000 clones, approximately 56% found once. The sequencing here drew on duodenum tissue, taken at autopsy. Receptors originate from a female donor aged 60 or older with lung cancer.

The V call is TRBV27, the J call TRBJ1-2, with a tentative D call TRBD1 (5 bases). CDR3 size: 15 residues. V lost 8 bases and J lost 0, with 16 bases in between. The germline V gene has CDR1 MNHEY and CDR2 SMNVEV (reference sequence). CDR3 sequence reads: CASGSLGAANYGYTF. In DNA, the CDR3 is TGTGCCAGCGGATCCCTTGGGGCAGCTAACTATGGCTACACCTTC.

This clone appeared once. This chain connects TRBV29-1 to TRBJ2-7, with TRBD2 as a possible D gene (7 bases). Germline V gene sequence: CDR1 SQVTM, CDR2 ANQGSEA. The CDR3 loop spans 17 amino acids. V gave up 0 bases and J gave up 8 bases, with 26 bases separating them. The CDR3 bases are TGCAGCGTTGAAGAGGGCCTGTGGGGAGGGGGAACGATGAAGCAGTACTTC. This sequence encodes CSVEEGLWGGGTMKQYF.

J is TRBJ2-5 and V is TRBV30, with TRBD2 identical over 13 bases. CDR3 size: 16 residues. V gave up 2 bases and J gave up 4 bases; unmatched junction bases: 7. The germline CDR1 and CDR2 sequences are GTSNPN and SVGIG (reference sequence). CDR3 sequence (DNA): TGTGCCTGGAGTCCGGGGGGACTAGCGGGATTAGAGACCCAGTACTTC. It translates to CAWSPGGLAGLETQYF.

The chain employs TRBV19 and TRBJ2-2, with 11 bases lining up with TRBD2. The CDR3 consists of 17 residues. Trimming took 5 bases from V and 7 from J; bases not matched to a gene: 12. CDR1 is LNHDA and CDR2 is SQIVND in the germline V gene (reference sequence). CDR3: CASSFEIAGGPSGELFF. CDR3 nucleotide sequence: TGTGCCAGTAGTTTCGAGATAGCGGGAGGGCCCAGCGGGGAGCTGTTTTTT.

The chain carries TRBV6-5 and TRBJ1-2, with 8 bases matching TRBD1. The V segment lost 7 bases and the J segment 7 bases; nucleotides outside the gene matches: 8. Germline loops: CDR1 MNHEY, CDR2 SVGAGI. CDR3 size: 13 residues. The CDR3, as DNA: TGTGCCAGCACCAGACAGGGGAGAGGTGGCTACACCTTC. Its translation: CASTRQGRGGYTF.

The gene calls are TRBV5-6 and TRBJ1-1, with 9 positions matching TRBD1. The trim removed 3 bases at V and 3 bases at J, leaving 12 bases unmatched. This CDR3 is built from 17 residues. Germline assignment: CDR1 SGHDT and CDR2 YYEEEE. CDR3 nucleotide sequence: TGTGCCAGCAGCTCCCCGGGACAGGGATACGCCGACACTGAAGCTTTCTTT. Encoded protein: CASSSPGQGYADTEAFF.

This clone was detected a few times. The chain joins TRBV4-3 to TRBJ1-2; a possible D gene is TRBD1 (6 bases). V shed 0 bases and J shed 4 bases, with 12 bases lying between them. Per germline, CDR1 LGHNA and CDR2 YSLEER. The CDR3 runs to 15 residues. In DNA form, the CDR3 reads TGCGCCAGCAGCCAAGACAGGGGTGCTTCCTATGGCTACACCTTC. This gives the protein CASSQDRGASYGYTF.

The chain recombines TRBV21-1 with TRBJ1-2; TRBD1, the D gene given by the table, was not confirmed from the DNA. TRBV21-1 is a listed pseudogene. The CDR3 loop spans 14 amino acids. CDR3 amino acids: CASSNTGSNYGYTF. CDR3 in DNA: TGTGCCAGCAGCAACACAGGGTCAAACTATGGCTACACCTTC.

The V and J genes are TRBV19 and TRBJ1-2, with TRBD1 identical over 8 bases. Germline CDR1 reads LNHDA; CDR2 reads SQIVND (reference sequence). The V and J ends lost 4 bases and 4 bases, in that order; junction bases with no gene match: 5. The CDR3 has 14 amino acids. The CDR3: CASSKEDRGYGYTF. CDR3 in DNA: TGTGCCAGTAGTAAGGAAGACAGGGGCTATGGCTACACCTTC.

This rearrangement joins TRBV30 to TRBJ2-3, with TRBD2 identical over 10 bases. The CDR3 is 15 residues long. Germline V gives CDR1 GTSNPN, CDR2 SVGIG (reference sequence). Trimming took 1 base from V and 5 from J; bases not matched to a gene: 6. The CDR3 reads CAWSGLAGEVDTQYF. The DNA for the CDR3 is TGTGCCTGGAGTGGGCTAGCGGGAGAGGTAGATACGCAGTATTTT.

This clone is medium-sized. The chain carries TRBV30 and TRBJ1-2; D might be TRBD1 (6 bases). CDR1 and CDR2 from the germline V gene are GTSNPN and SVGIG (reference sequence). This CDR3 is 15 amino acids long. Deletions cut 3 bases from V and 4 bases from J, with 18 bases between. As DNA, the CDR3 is TGTGCCTGGAGGCCCCCGACAGGCACATTCTATGGCTACACCTTC. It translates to CAWRPPTGTFYGYTF.

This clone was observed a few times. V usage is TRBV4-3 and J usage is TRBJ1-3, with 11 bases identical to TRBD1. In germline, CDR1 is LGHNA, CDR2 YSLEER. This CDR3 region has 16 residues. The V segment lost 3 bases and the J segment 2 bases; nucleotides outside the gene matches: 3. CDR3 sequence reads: CASSHGQGAAGNTIYF. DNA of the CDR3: TGCGCCAGCAGCCACGGACAGGGGGCTGCTGGAAACACCATATATTTT.

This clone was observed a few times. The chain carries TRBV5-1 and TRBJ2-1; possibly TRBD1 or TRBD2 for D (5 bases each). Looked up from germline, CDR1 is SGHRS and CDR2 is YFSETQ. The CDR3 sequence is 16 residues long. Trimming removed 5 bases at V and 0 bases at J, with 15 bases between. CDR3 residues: CASSRDQGSSYNEQFF. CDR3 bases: TGCGCCAGCAGTCGGGACCAGGGTAGCTCCTACAATGAGCAGTTCTTC.

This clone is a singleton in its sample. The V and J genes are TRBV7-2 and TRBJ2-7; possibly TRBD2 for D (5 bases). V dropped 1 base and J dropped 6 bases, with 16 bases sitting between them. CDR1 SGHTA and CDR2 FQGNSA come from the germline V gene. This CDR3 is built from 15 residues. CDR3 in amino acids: CASSLGVGVAGEQYF. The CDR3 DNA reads TGTGCCAGCAGCTTAGGGGTAGGCGTTGCGGGCGAGCAGTACTTC.

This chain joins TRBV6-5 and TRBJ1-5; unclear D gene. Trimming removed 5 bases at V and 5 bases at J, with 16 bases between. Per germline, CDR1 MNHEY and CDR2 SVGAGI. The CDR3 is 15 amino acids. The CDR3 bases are TGTGCCAGCAGTCCCTTCGGGAGAAGCGATCAGCCCCAGCATTTT. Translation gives CASSPFGRSDQPQHF.

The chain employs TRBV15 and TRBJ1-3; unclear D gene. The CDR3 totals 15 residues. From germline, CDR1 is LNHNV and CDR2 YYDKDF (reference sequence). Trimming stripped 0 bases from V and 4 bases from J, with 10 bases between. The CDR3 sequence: CATSRDLGTGNTIYF. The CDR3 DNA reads TGTGCCACCAGCAGAGATCTGGGCACAGGAAACACCATATATTTT.

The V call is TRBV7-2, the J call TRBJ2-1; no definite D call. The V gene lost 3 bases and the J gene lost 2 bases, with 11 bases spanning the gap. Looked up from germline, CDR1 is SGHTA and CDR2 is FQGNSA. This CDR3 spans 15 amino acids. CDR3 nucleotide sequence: TGTGCCAGCAGCTTGTTTAAGGGTACCTACAATGAGCAGTTCTTC. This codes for CASSLFKGTYNEQFF. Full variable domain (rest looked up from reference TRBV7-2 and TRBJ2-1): GAGVSQSPSNKVTEKGKDVELRCDPISGHTALYWYRQSLGQGLEFLIYFQGNSAPDKSGLPSDRFSAERTGGSVSTLTIQRTQQEDSAVYLCASSLFKGTYNEQFFGPGTRLTVL.

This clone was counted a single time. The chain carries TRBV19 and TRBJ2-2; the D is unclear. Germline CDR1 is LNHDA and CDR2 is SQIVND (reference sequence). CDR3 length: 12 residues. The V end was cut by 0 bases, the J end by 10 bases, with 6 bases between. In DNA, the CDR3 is TGTGCCAGTAGTATAGAAGGCACGGAGCTGTTTTTT. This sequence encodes CASSIEGTELFF.

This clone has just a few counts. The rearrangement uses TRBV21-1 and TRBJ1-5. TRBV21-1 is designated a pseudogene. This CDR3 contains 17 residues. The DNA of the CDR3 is TGTGCCAGCAGCAAAGTGCCGGGGAGGGTCTACGGGCAGCCCCAGCATTTT. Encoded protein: CASSKVPGRVYGQPQHF.

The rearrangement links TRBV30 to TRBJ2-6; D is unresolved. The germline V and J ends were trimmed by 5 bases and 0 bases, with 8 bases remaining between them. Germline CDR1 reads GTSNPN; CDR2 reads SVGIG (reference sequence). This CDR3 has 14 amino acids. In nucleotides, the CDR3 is TGTGCCTGGGCATGGCTCTCTGGGGCCAACGTCCTGACTTTC. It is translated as CAWAWLSGANVLTF.

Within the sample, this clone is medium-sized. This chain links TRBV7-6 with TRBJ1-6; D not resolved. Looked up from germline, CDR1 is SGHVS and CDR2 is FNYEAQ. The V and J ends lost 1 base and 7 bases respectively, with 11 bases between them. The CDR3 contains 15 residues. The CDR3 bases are TGTGCCAGCAGCTTAGGGGCAGGAACAAATTCACCCCTCCACTTT. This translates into CASSLGAGTNSPLHF.

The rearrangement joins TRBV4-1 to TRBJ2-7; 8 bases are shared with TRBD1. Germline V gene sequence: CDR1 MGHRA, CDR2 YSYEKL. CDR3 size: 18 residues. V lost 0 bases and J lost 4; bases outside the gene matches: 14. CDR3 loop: CASSQEGWVGRGLYEQYF. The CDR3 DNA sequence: TGCGCCAGCAGCCAAGAAGGGTGGGTCGGCAGGGGGCTATACGAGCAGTACTTC.